The rows below give T cell receptor beta chains drawn from one sample of a study of regulatory T cells in long-lasting Graves disease. TCRdb re-called the multiplex PCR reads through MiXCR, storing one row per CDR3 protein. The table lists roughly 500,000 distinct CDR3 sequences, around 21% of them singletons. Material: peripheral blood mononuclear cells (PBMCs), obtained when the disease was refractory, from a patient treated with antithyroid drugs. Receptor source: a female donor with Graves disease. The CDR3 runs from the conserved cysteine through the conserved F or W. A D gene is named only where the DNA matches it firmly. Size tells how often a clone was seen (once, few, many) or the class of an expanded clone, and some rows leave it out.

cdr3_aa	cdr3_nt	j_call	cdr3_length	d_call	v_call	clone_size
CATSDPRIRQASYTF	TGTGCCACCAGTGATCCCCGAATTCGACAGGCGAGCTACACCTTC	TRBJ1-2	15	-	TRBV24-1	many
CASSLVAEEAFF	TGTGCCAGCAGCTTGGTGGCCGAGGAAGCTTTCTTT	TRBJ1-1	12	-	TRBV5-4	-
CSAPGHQSSYNSPLHF	TGCAGTGCTCCGGGACATCAGAGCTCCTATAATTCACCCCTCCACTTT	TRBJ1-6	16	-	TRBV20-1	few
CASSRGTGVYEQYF	TGTGCCAGCAGCCGCGGGACAGGGGTTTACGAGCAGTACTTC	TRBJ2-7	14	TRBD1	TRBV7-6	many
CAISTQGMNQPQHF	TGTGCCATCAGTACACAGGGGATGAATCAGCCCCAGCATTTT	TRBJ1-5	14	TRBD1	TRBV10-3	many
CASSRGTDTGELFF	TGTGCCAGCAGCAGGGGGACGGACACCGGGGAGCTGTTTTTT	TRBJ2-2	14	-	TRBV11-2	-
CASSDRRYGYTF	TGTGCCAGCAGTGACAGACGCTATGGCTACACCTTC	TRBJ1-2	12	-	TRBV6-1	many
CAISEFRQMNTEAFF	TGTGCCATCAGTGAGTTTCGTCAGATGAACACTGAAGCTTTCTTT	TRBJ1-1	15	-	TRBV10-3	many
CATSGGNTIYF	TGTGCCACCTCGGGGGGAAACACCATATATTTT	TRBJ1-3	11	-	TRBV2	many
CASSLPGTLYGYTF	TGTGCCAGCAGTTTACCCGGGACACTCTATGGCTACACCTTC	TRBJ1-2	14	-	TRBV28	many
CSVTQTGGANYEQYF	TGCAGCGTGACGCAGACAGGGGGCGCAAACTACGAGCAGTACTTC	TRBJ2-7	15	TRBD1	TRBV29-1	-
CASSSGTSVKETQYF	TGTGCCAGCAGCTCAGGGACTAGCGTGAAAGAGACCCAGTACTTC	TRBJ2-5	15	TRBD2	TRBV7-9	-
CASSRTRGAYEQYF	TGTGCCAGCAGTCGAACTAGAGGGGCCTACGAGCAGTACTTC	TRBJ2-7	14	-	TRBV28	many
CSAWTGMDEKLFF	TGCAGTGCTTGGACAGGGATGGATGAAAAACTGTTTTTT	TRBJ1-4	13	TRBD1	TRBV20-1	many
CASSKAETATYEQYF	TGTGCCAGCAGCAAAGCGGAGACAGCAACCTACGAGCAGTACTTC	TRBJ2-7	15	-	TRBV7-2	-
CASSPSGYGELFF	TGTGCCAGCAGTCCTTCGGGGTATGGGGAGCTGTTTTTT	TRBJ2-2	13	-	TRBV27	many
CASSLFGGRGFRYTF	TGTGCCAGCAGCTTATTCGGAGGAAGGGGCTTCCGCTACACCTTC	TRBJ1-2	15	-	TRBV11-2	many
CASSQDRGETQYF	TGCGCCAGCAGCCAAGATCGTGGTGAGACCCAGTACTTC	TRBJ2-5	13	-	TRBV4-3	few
CASSESGTGAYEQYF	TGTGCCAGCAGTGAATCCGGGACAGGGGCCTACGAGCAGTACTTC	TRBJ2-7	15	TRBD1	TRBV28	many
CASSLEGAGPYNEQFF	TGTGCCAGCAGCTTAGAGGGAGCGGGACCCTACAATGAGCAGTTCTTC	TRBJ2-1	16	TRBD2	TRBV7-2	few
CASSHPNPDRGRTGELFF	TGTGCCAGCAGCCACCCCAACCCCGACAGGGGGAGGACCGGGGAGCTGTTTTTT	TRBJ2-2	18	TRBD1	TRBV7-6	-
CASSEIPAGGPPVYEQYF	TGTGCCAGCAGTGAAATACCCGCTGGAGGCCCTCCTGTCTACGAGCAGTACTTC	TRBJ2-7	18	-	TRBV25-1	few
CASSSVDPYTTNEQFF	TGTGCCAGCAGCTCAGTAGACCCATATACTACCAATGAGCAGTTCTTC	TRBJ2-1	16	-	TRBV11-3	-
CASRRLAGGYNEQFF	TGTGCCAGCAGACGACTAGCGGGAGGGTACAATGAGCAGTTCTTC	TRBJ2-1	15	TRBD2	TRBV6-1	few
CASSGTATGTETQYF	TGTGCCAGCAGCGGGACGGCCACCGGGACAGAGACCCAGTACTTC	TRBJ2-5	15	-	TRBV9	many
CASSYFQGDGYTF	TGTGCCAGCAGCTATTTTCAGGGTGACGGCTACACCTTC	TRBJ1-2	13	-	TRBV7-8	-
CASRGAGEQYF	TGTGCCAGCCGGGGGGCAGGGGAGCAGTACTTC	TRBJ2-7	11	-	TRBV12-3/TRBV12-4	many
CASTTGSPFVSNSPLHF	TGTGCCAGCACAACAGGGAGTCCCTTTGTGTCGAATTCACCCCTCCACTTT	TRBJ1-6	17	-	TRBV11-2	many
CASSKTLGQPNTGELFF	TGTGCCAGCAGCAAGACATTGGGACAGCCCAACACCGGGGAGCTGTTTTTT	TRBJ2-2	17	TRBD1	TRBV7-3	few
CASSPLLAGRPGEQFF	TGTGCCAGCAGTCCCCTGCTAGCGGGAAGGCCGGGTGAGCAGTTCTTC	TRBJ2-1	16	TRBD2	TRBV6-1	few
CATSTHRDGAYEQYF	TGTGCCACCAGCACACATAGGGACGGAGCCTACGAGCAGTACTTC	TRBJ2-7	15	-	TRBV15	many
CASSLWAGQPRKNIQYF	TGTGCCAGCAGTTTATGGGCGGGCCAGCCTAGAAAAAACATTCAGTACTTC	TRBJ2-4	17	-	TRBV28	few
CASSSLAGSPYEQYF	TGTGCCAGCAGTTCACTAGCGGGATCTCCCTACGAGCAGTACTTC	TRBJ2-7	15	TRBD2	TRBV27	-
CASSLRTEAYEQYF	TGCGCCAGCAGCCTCCGGACGGAGGCCTACGAGCAGTACTTC	TRBJ2-7	14	-	TRBV4-1	-
CAISEGDRGNQPQHF	TGTGCCATCAGTGAAGGGGACAGAGGCAATCAGCCCCAGCATTTT	TRBJ1-5	15	TRBD1	TRBV10-3	-
CASSQSSSGNTIYF	TGTGCCAGCAGTCAAAGCTCCTCTGGAAACACCATATATTTT	TRBJ1-3	14	-	TRBV28	few
CASSLKASGRPYDGELFF	TGTGCCAGCAGCTTAAAGGCTAGCGGGAGGCCCTATGACGGGGAGCTGTTTTTT	TRBJ2-2	18	TRBD2	TRBV7-8	many
CAGSFGTVNTEAFF	TGTGCCGGCAGTTTTGGGACAGTGAACACTGAAGCTTTCTTT	TRBJ1-1	14	TRBD1	TRBV27	few